The 8 T cell receptor beta chains reported below all come from one sample, sequenced in a study of shared clonotypes between healthy human individuals. Some clones are missing from TCRdb's copy, which holds only in-frame ones; the method was immunoSEQ multiplex PCR. The repertoire holds approximately 1,000,000 clones, with around 77% as singletons. Source material: memory CD4+ T cells from PBMCs. The subset denotes: CD45RA-negative fraction. The source of these receptors is a man aged 18 to 30 in good health. Some clones in this sample may be carry-over from other donors' samples.

The J gene is TRBJ2-5, the V gene TRBV5-1, with 12 nucleotides matching TRBD2. The CDR3 covers 18 residues. J gave up 5 bases and V 3 bases, and 14 bases lay outside the gene matches. Germline V gives CDR1 SGHRS, CDR2 YFSETQ. Here the CDR3 DNA reads TGCGCCAGCAGCTGGACGCAACGACTAGCGGGAGCCAGGGAGACCCAGTACTTC. Amino acids: CASSWTQRLAGARETQYF. Together with reference TRBV5-1 and TRBJ2-5, the CDR3 gives the full variable domain: KAGVTQTPRYLIKTRGQQVTLSCSPISGHRSVSWYQQTPGQGLQFLFEYFSETQRNKGNFPGRFSGRQFSNSRSEMNVSTLELGDSALYLCASSWTQRLAGARETQYFGPGTRLLVL.

J is TRBJ2-7 and V is TRBV6-1; D call uncertain. The V gene lost 4 bases and the J gene lost 4 bases, with 14 bases spanning the gap. CDR3 length equals 14 residues. CDR1 MNHNS and CDR2 SASEGT come from the germline V gene. CDR3 residues: CASSVRNGYYEQYF. DNA for the CDR3: TGTGCCAGCAGTGTCAGGAACGGGTATTACGAGCAGTACTTC.

The V call is TRBV18, the J call TRBJ2-7, with 7 bases lining up with TRBD2. Trimming at V came to 3 bases and at J to 3 bases, leaving 5 bases not matched to a gene. The germline gives CDR1 KGHSH, CDR2 LQKENI. The CDR3 extends over 14 amino acids. CDR3 region: CASSPGGLNYEQYF. CDR3 in DNA: TGTGCCAGCTCACCGGGGGGGTTAAACTACGAGCAGTACTTC.

This clone was seen a few times. The chain is built from TRBV7-2 and TRBJ2-1; D is uncertain. The CDR3 covers 11 residues. From germline, CDR1 is SGHTA and CDR2 FQGNSA. Trimming removed 7 bases from V and 4 bases from J, with 5 bases in between. The CDR3 sequence is CASTSYNEQFF. In nucleotides, the CDR3 is TGTGCCAGCACCTCATACAATGAGCAGTTCTTC.

The chain is built from TRBV18 and TRBJ2-1; D uncertain. Trimming stripped 0 bases from V and 9 bases from J, with 9 bases between. Per the germline V gene, CDR1 is KGHSH and CDR2 is LQKENI. The CDR3 contains 13 residues. The chain's CDR3 is CASSPPSSVEQFF. The CDR3, as DNA: TGTGCCAGCTCACCACCGAGTAGTGTTGAGCAGTTCTTC.

The CDR3 DNA sequence: TGTGCCAGCAGGCCGGAGCGAGGGACTGAAAAACTGTTTTTT. Its translation: CASRPERGTEKLFF. The V gene is TRBV4-2, the J gene TRBJ1-4; possible D gene TRBD1, 5 bases. Germline CDR1 reads LGHNA; CDR2 reads YNFKEQ. V lost 6 bases and J 7 bases, leaving 15 bases between the germline ends. This CDR3 spans 14 amino acids.

The chain carries TRBV27 and TRBJ1-2, with D unresolved. CDR1 is MNHEY and CDR2 is SMNVEV in the germline V gene (reference sequence). V was shortened by 5 bases and J by 7 bases, with 17 bases between the two germline ends. The CDR3 is 14 residues long. CDR3 region: CASSDSTSASGYTF. CDR3 coding DNA: TGTGCCAGCAGTGATTCAACAAGCGCTAGTGGCTACACCTTC.

This chain links TRBV25-1 with TRBJ2-3; the D gene could be TRBD1 or TRBD2 (5 bases each). This CDR3 is 15 amino acids long. The ends were cut back, 1 base at V and 3 bases at J, with 11 bases in the middle. CDR1 and CDR2 from the germline V gene are MGHDK and SYGVNS. The CDR3 DNA is TGTGCCAGCAGTGAATTGGGACGGACTACAGATACGCAGTATTTT. This gives the protein CASSELGRTTDTQYF.